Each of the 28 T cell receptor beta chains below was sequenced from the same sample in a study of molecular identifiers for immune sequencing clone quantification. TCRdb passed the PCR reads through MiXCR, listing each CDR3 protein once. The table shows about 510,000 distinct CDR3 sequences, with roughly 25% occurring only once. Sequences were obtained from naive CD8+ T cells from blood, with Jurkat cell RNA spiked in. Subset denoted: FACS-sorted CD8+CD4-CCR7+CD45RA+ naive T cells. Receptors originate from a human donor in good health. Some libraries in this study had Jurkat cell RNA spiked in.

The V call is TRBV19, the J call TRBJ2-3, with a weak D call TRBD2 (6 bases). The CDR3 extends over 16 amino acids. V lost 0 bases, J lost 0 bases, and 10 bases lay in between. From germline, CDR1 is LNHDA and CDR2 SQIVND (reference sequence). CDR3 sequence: CASSIDGSGSTDTQYF. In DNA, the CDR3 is TGTGCCAGTAGTATAGATGGAAGCGGGAGCACAGATACGCAGTATTTT.

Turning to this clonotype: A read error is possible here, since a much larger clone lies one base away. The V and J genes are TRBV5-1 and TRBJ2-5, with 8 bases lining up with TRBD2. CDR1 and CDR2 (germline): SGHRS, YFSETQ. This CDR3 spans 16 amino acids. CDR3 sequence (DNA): TGCGCCAGCAGCTTGGCTCGAGCGGGAGATGAAGAGACCCGGTACTTC. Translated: CASSLARAGDEETRYF. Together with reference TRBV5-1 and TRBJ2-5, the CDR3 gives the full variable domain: KAGVTQTPRYLIKTRGQQVTLSCSPISGHRSVSWYQQTPGQGLQFLFEYFSETQRNKGNFPGRFSGRQFSNSRSEMNVSTLELGDSALYLCASSLARAGDEETRYFGPGTRLLVL.

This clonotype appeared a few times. The CDR3 DNA is TGTGCCAGCAGCCCCAGTACTAACTATGGCTACACCTTC. It yields the protein CASSPSTNYGYTF. The chain links TRBV12-3 or TRBV12-4 to TRBJ1-2, with D unresolved. The CDR3 contains 13 residues. The germline V and J ends were trimmed by 6 bases and 0 bases, with 8 bases remaining between them.

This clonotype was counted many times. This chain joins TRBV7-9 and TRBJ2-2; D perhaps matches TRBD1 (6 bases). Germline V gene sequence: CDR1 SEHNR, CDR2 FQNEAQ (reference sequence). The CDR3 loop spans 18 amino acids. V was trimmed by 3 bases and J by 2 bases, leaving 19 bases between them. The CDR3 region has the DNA TGTGCCAGCAGCTTTGGGATGCCGGGACATCAAAACACCGGGGAGCTGTTTTTT. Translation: CASSFGMPGHQNTGELFF.

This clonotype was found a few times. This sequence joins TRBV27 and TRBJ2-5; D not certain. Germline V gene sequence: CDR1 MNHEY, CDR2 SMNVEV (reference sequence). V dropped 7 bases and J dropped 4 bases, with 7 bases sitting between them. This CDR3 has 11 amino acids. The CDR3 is CASTLSETQYF. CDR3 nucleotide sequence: TGTGCCAGCACCTTGTCAGAGACCCAGTACTTC.

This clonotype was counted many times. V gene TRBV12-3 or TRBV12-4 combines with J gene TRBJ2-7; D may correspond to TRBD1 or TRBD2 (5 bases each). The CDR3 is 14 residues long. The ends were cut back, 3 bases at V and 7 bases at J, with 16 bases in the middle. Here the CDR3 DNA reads TGTGCCAGCAGTTTGGGGACCGCCCAAGGGGAGCAGTACTTC. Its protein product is CASSLGTAQGEQYF.

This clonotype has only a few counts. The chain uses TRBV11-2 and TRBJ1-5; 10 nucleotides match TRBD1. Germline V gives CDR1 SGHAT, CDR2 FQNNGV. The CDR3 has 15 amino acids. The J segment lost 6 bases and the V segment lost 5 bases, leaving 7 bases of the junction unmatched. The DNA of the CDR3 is TGTGCCAGCAGCCTGACAGGGGGCTCTCCTCAGCCCCAGCATTTT. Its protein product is CASSLTGGSPQPQHF.

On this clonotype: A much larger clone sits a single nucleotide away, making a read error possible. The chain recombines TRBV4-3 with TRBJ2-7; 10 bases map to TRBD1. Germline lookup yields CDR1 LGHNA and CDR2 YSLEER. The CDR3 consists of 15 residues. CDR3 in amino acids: CASRQTRTGGYEQYF. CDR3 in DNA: TGCGCCAGCCGCCAAACCAGGACAGGGGGCTACGAGCAGTACTTC.

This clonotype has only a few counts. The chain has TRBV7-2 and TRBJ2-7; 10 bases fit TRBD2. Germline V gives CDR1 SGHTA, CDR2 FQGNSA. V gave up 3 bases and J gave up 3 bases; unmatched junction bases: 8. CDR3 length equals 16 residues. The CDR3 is CASSFLLAGQNYEQYF. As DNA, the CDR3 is TGTGCCAGCAGCTTTCTACTAGCGGGGCAAAACTACGAGCAGTACTTC.

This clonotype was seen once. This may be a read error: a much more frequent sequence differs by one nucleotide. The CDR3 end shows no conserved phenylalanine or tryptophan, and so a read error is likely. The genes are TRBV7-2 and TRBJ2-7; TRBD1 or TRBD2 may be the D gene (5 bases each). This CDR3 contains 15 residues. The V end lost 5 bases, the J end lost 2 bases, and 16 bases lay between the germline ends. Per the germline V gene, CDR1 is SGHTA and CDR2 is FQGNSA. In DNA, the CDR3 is TGTGCCAGCAGCCACGGTGGGACCCAGACCTACGAGCAGTACCTC. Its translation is CASSHGGTQTYEQYL.

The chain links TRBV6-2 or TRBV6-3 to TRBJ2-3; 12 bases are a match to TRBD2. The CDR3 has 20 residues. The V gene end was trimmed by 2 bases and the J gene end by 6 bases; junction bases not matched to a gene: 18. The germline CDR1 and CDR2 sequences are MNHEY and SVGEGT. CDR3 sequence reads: CASSYEFWGATSGRMDTQYF. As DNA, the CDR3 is TGTGCCAGCAGTTACGAGTTTTGGGGCGCGACTAGCGGGAGAATGGATACGCAGTATTTT.

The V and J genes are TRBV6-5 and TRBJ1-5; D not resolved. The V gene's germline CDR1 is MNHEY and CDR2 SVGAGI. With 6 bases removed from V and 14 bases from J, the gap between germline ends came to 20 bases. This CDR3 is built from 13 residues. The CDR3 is CASSSSPGLDKHF. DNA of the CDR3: TGTGCCAGCAGCAGTAGCCCCGGCTTGGATAAGCATTTT.

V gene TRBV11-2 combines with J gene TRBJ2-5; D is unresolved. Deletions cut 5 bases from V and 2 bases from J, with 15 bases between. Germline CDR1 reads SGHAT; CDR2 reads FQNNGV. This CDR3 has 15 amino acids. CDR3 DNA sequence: TGTGCCAGCAGCGGTAGTGGGTGGATTCAAGAGACCCAGTACTTC. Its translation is CASSGSGWIQETQYF.

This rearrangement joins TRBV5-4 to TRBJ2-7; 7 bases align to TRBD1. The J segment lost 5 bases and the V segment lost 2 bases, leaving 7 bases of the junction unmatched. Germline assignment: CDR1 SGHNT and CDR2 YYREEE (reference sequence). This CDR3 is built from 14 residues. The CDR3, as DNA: TGTGCCAGCAGCTTATCAGACAGGGTTGACGAGCAGTACTTC. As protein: CASSLSDRVDEQYF.

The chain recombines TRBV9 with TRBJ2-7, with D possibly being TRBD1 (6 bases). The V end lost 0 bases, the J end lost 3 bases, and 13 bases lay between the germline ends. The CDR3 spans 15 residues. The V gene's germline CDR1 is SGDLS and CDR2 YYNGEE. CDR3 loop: CASSVAAGDLYEQYF. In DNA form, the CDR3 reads TGTGCCAGCAGCGTAGCGGCAGGGGACCTCTACGAGCAGTACTTC.

CDR3 nucleotides: TGTGCCAGCACCGCCATGGGGACCCTCTACGAGCAGTACTTC. It specifies CASTAMGTLYEQYF. The chain couples TRBV6-6 to TRBJ2-7; the D gene could be TRBD1 or TRBD2 (5 bases each). The germline CDR1 and CDR2 sequences are MNHNY and SVGAGI (reference sequence). The germline V and J ends were trimmed by 7 bases and 3 bases, with 16 bases remaining between them. CDR3 length: 14 residues.

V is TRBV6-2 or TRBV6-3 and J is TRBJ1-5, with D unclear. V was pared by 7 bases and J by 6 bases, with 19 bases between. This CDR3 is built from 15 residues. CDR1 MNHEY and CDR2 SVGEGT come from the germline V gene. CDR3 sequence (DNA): TGTGCCAGCACGACGAGCGTGGGTTACGGTCAGCCCCAGCATTTT. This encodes CASTTSVGYGQPQHF.

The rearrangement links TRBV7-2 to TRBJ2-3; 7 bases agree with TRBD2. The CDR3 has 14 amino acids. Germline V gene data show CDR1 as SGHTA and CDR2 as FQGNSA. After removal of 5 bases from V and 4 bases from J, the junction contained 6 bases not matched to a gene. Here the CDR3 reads CASSLGLTPDTQYF. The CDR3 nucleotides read TGTGCCAGCAGCCTGGGACTAACCCCAGATACGCAGTATTTT.

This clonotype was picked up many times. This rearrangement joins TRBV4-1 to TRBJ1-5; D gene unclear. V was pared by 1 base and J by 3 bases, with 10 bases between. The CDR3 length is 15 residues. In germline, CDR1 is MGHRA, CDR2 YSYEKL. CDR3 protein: CASSQGLYINQPQHF. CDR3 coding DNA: TGCGCCAGCAGCCAAGGTCTTTACATCAATCAGCCCCAGCATTTT.

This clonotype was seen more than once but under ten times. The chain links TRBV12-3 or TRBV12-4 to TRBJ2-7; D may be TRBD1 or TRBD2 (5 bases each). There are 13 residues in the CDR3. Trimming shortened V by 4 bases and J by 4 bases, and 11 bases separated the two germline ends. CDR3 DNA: TGTGCCAGCAGTTCGGGACCGGATTACGAGCAGTACTTC. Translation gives CASSSGPDYEQYF.

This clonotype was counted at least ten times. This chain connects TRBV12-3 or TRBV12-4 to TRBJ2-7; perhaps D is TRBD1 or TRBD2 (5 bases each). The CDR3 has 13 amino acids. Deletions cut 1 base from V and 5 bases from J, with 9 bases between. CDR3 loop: CASSLVGPDEQYF. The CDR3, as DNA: TGTGCCAGCAGTTTAGTGGGACCAGACGAGCAGTACTTC.

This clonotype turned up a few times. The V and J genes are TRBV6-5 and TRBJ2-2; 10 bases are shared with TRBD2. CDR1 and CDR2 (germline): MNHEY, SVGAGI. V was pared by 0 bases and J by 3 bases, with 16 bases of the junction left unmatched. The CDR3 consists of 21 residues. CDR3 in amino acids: CASSYSRDLQAGGPDTGELFF. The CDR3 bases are TGTGCCAGCAGTTACTCAAGGGATCTTCAAGCGGGGGGGCCCGACACCGGGGAGCTGTTTTTT.

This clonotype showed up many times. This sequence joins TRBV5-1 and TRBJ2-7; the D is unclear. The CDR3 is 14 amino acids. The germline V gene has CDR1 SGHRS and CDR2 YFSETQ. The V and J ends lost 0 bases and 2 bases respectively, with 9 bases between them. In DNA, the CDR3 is TGCGCCAGCAGCTTGGGTCAATCTACCTACGAGCAGTACTTC. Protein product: CASSLGQSTYEQYF. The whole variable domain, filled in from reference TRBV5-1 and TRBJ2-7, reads KAGVTQTPRYLIKTRGQQVTLSCSPISGHRSVSWYQQTPGQGLQFLFEYFSETQRNKGNFPGRFSGRQFSNSRSEMNVSTLELGDSALYLCASSLGQSTYEQYFGPGTRLTVT.

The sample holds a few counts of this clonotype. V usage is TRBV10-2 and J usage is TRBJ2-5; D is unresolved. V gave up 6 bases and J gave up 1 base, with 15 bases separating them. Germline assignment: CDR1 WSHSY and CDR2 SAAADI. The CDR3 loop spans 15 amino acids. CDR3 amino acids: CASSPRPVAQETQYF. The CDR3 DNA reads TGCGCCAGCAGCCCCCGCCCCGTCGCCCAAGAGACCCAGTACTTC.

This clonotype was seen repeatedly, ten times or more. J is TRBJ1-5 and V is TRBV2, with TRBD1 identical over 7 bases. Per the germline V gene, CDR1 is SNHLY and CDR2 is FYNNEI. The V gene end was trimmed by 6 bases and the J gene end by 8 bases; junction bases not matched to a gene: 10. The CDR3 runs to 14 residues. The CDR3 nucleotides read TGTGCCAGCAGAGACACAGGGGAAGTGAAGCCCCAGCATTTT. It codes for CASRDTGEVKPQHF.

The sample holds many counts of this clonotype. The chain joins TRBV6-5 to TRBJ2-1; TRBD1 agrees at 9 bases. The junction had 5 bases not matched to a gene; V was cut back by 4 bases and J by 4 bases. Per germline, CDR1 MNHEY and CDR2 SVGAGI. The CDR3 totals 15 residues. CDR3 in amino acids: CASSSGTGIYNEQFF. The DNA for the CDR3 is TGTGCCAGCAGTTCCGGGACAGGGATATACAATGAGCAGTTCTTC.

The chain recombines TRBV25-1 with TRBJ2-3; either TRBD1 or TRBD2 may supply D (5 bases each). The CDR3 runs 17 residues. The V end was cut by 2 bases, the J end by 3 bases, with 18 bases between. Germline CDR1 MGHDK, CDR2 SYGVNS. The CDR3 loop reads CASSEDRDPKETDTQYF. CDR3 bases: TGTGCCAGCAGTGAAGACCGGGACCCCAAGGAGACAGATACGCAGTATTTT.

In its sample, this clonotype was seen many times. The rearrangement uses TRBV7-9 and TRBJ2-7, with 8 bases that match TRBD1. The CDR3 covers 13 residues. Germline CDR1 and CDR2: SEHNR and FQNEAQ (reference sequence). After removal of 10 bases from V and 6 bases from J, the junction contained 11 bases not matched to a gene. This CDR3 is CATPGTGGIEQYF. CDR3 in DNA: TGTGCCACCCCCGGGACAGGCGGCATCGAGCAGTACTTC.